This passage covers 23 T cell receptor beta chains from one sample sequenced in a study of cytomegalovirus exposure and HLA in healthy donors. The PCR used 60 Vbeta and 13 Jbeta primers. This table comes from immunoSEQ multiplex PCR, and its TCRdb copy is limited to in-frame clones, with some not included. Of about 65,000 clones listed, approximately 67% are singletons. The material sequenced was PBMCs. The receptors shown here come from a man between 25 and 39 years old in good health and CMV-seronegative.

In this sample, this clone turned up a few times. The J gene is TRBJ2-7, the V gene TRBV6-5; 9 nucleotides line up with TRBD1. This CDR3 contains 14 residues. V was clipped by 2 bases and J by 4 bases; unmatched bases: 3. Germline CDR1 is MNHEY and CDR2 is SVGAGI. The CDR3 DNA is TGTGCCAGCAGTTACCCAGGGACAGGGTACGAGCAGTACTTC. Translated, it gives CASSYPGTGYEQYF.

The V call is TRBV9, the J call TRBJ2-2; possible D gene TRBD2, 6 bases. This CDR3 has 15 amino acids. The ends were cut back, 3 bases at V and 4 bases at J, with 13 bases in the middle. Germline CDR1 SGDLS, CDR2 YYNGEE. CDR3 residues: CASSDIAVSTGELFF. The CDR3 bases are TGTGCCAGCAGCGACATAGCGGTGTCCACCGGGGAGCTGTTTTTT.

Points on this clone: The sample carries other DNA sequences with the same CDR3. The chain uses TRBV9 and TRBJ2-5; 7 nucleotides align to TRBD1. There are 14 residues in the CDR3. CDR1 is SGDLS, CDR2 YYNGEE, per germline. V trimming: 0 bases; J trimming: 5 bases; junction bases outside the gene matches: 4. The CDR3 loop is CASSVDRGRETQYF. In DNA, the CDR3 is TGTGCCAGCAGCGTAGACAGGGGCAGGGAGACCCAGTACTTC.

The CDR3 protein is CASSFLPDRVRAFEQYF. CDR3 bases: TGTGCCAGCAGTTTTTTACCGGACAGGGTAAGGGCCTTCGAGCAGTACTTC. The rearrangement joins TRBV28 to TRBJ2-7, with 8 bases lining up with TRBD1. Germline trimming cut 3 bases from V and 6 bases from J; bases unmatched to any gene: 16. Germline CDR1 and CDR2: MDHEN and SYDVKM. The CDR3 contains 17 residues.

The chain recombines TRBV10-3 with TRBJ1-2; 8 positions agree with TRBD1. CDR1 ENHRY and CDR2 SYGVKD come from the germline V gene. The J segment lost 5 bases and the V segment lost 0 bases, leaving 8 bases of the junction unmatched. This CDR3 comprises 16 residues. The CDR3 DNA sequence: TGTGCCATCAGTGAGTCTAAGACAGGGGCTGCGTATGGCTACACCTTC. Its translation is CAISESKTGAAYGYTF.

V gene TRBV15 combines with J gene TRBJ1-4; maybe TRBD1 (5 bases). V gave up 0 bases and J gave up 4 bases, with 15 bases separating them. The CDR3 is 17 residues long. CDR1 and CDR2 (germline): LNHNV, YYDKDF (reference sequence). The CDR3 DNA reads TGTGCCACCAGCAGAGATACGGGGGTGGGGATTAATGAAAAACTGTTTTTT. Translation: CATSRDTGVGINEKLFF.

The gene calls are TRBV5-1 and TRBJ1-2, with D tentatively TRBD1 (5 bases). CDR3 size: 14 residues. CDR1 is SGHRS and CDR2 is YFSETQ in the germline V gene. Trimming cost V 0 bases and J 3 bases, with 9 bases left between them. The CDR3 reads CASSLGGAHYGYTF. In nucleotides, the CDR3 is TGCGCCAGCAGCTTGGGGGGCGCACACTATGGCTACACCTTC.

In this sample, this clone turned up a few times. The rearrangement links TRBV5-8 to TRBJ2-2, with 7 bases that match TRBD2. This CDR3 has 17 amino acids. Trimming took 0 bases from V and 1 from J; bases not matched to a gene: 6. Germline lookup yields CDR1 SGHTS and CDR2 YDEGEE. The CDR3 DNA sequence: TGTGCCAGCAGCTTGGTTCTAAGCGGGGTGAACACCGGGGAGCTGTTTTTT. Translating gives CASSLVLSGVNTGELFF.

The rearrangement joins TRBV10-1 to TRBJ1-1; D is unresolved. The CDR3 runs to 15 residues. V lost 0 bases and J lost 4, with 12 bases in between. The V gene's germline CDR1 is WNHNN and CDR2 SYGVQD (reference sequence). The CDR3 loop reads CASSESKTLSTEAFF. CDR3 nucleotides: TGCGCCAGCAGTGAGTCCAAGACTCTGTCCACTGAAGCTTTCTTT.

This clone has a handful of counts. V and J are TRBV20-1 and TRBJ2-1; D gene ambiguous. The CDR3 runs to 11 residues. V shed 6 bases and J shed 12 bases, with 15 bases lying between them. Germline V gene sequence: CDR1 DFQATT, CDR2 SNEGSKA (reference sequence). CDR3 DNA: TGCAGTGCGCATGTCAGGTCTGGGCAGTTCTTC. It codes for CSAHVRSGQFF.

V gene TRBV7-2 combines with J gene TRBJ1-2; 11 bases match TRBD1. V lost 5 bases and J lost 4; bases outside the gene matches: 6. The germline V gene has CDR1 SGHTA and CDR2 FQGNSA. The CDR3 loop spans 15 amino acids. This CDR3 is CASSPGQGAGYGYTF. CDR3 bases: TGTGCCAGCAGCCCTGGACAGGGGGCTGGCTATGGCTACACCTTC.

V and J are TRBV25-1 and TRBJ1-1; the match to TRBD1 covers 8 bases. The CDR3 is 14 amino acids. V gave up 6 bases and J gave up 3 bases; unmatched junction bases: 6. Germline values: CDR1 MGHDK, CDR2 SYGVNS. CDR3 DNA: TGTGCCAGCAGGGACAGGGTAACGGACACTGAAGCTTTCTTT. The encoded protein is CASRDRVTDTEAFF.

This clone was counted once. This chain uses TRBV5-1 with TRBJ2-1; no reliable D call. V was pared by 3 bases and J by 2 bases, with 6 bases between. Germline V gene lookup returns CDR1 SGHRS and CDR2 YFSETQ. The CDR3 runs to 13 residues. CDR3 DNA sequence: TGCGCCAGCAGCTCAGGAACCTACAATGAGCAGTTCTTC. It is translated as CASSSGTYNEQFF.

J is TRBJ1-1 and V is TRBV5-6, with 7 positions matching TRBD1. The trim removed 4 bases at V and 4 bases at J, leaving 7 bases unmatched. Germline V CDR1 and CDR2: SGHDT, YYEEEE. The CDR3 runs 14 residues. The CDR3 DNA follows: TGTGCCAGCAGCCGGGGGCAGGGGGGCACTGAAGCTTTCTTT. Residues: CASSRGQGGTEAFF.

V and J are TRBV4-1 and TRBJ2-3; 13 positions match TRBD2. CDR1 and CDR2 (germline): MGHRA, YSYEKL. V shed 1 base and J 2 bases; nucleotides not matched to a gene: 6. The CDR3 contains 18 residues. The CDR3 DNA follows: TGCGCCAGCAGCCAAGTTTCGGGACTAGCGGGGATCACAGATACGCAGTATTTT. Its protein is CASSQVSGLAGITDTQYF.

This clone was counted between two and nine times. The chain combines TRBV6-5 with TRBJ2-7; 10 nucleotides line up with TRBD1. Germline trimming cut 6 bases from V and 6 bases from J; bases unmatched to any gene: 5. Germline CDR1 MNHEY, CDR2 SVGAGI. The CDR3 runs to 13 residues. CDR3 loop: CASRRQGALEQYF. The CDR3 DNA reads as TGTGCCAGCAGGCGACAGGGGGCCCTCGAGCAGTACTTC.

This clone turned up a few times. This chain connects TRBV29-1 to TRBJ1-4; TRBD1 matches 7 bases. The length of the CDR3 is 13 residues. V shed 7 bases and J 7 bases; nucleotides not matched to a gene: 9. In germline, CDR1 is SQVTM, CDR2 ANQGSEA. CDR3: CSDPGTVGEKLFF. The DNA of the CDR3 is TGCAGCGACCCCGGGACAGTTGGTGAAAAACTGTTTTTT.

The chain links TRBV7-9 to TRBJ1-6, with D maybe TRBD1 (6 bases). This CDR3 comprises 14 residues. CDR1 is SEHNR and CDR2 is FQNEAQ in the germline V gene (reference sequence). V shed 5 bases and J shed 10 bases, with 15 bases lying between them. The CDR3 DNA follows: TGTGCCAGCAGCATCGCGGGGGCGGAATCACCCCTCCACTTT. This encodes CASSIAGAESPLHF. The entire variable domain, with the rest obtained from reference TRBV7-9 and TRBJ1-6, is as follows: DTGVSQNPRHKITKRGQNVTFRCDPISEHNRLYWYRQTLGQGPEFLTYFQNEAQLEKSRLLSDRFSAERPKGSFSTLEIQRTEQGDSAMYLCASSIAGAESPLHFGNGTRLTVT.

The rearrangement joins TRBV4-2 to TRBJ1-1, with 9 bases lining up with TRBD1. Germline V CDR1 and CDR2: LGHNA, YNFKEQ. V shed 0 bases and J 3 bases; nucleotides not matched to a gene: 8. This CDR3 is built from 17 residues. The CDR3 loop is CASSQDDLGQGDTEAFF. DNA for the CDR3: TGTGCCAGCAGCCAAGATGACTTGGGACAGGGAGACACTGAAGCTTTCTTT.

This sequence joins TRBV1 and TRBJ1-3; TRBD1, the D gene given by the table, was not confirmed from the DNA. TRBV1 counts as a pseudogene. There are 17 residues in the CDR3. The CDR3 DNA sequence: TGCACCAGCAGCCAAGATTCAGGGGCCTTCTCTGGAAACACCATATATTTT. It specifies CTSSQDSGAFSGNTIYF.

The table lists this clone with a few counts. This chain joins TRBV15 and TRBJ2-7, with 9 bases fitting TRBD1. V was pared by 6 bases and J by 1 base, with 7 bases of the junction left unmatched. Germline values: CDR1 LNHNV, CDR2 YYDKDF (reference sequence). The CDR3 totals 15 residues. The CDR3 spells CATRRTGGSSYEQYF. The CDR3 DNA follows: TGTGCCACCAGGCGCACAGGGGGCTCGTCCTACGAGCAGTACTTC.

This clone was seen only a few times. Here the CDR3 reads CASSLSERGSTDTQYF. In DNA form, the CDR3 reads TGCGCCAGCAGCCTATCAGAGCGGGGGAGCACAGATACGCAGTATTTT. This chain connects TRBV5-1 to TRBJ2-3; 8 nucleotides agree with TRBD2. The germline gives CDR1 SGHRS, CDR2 YFSETQ. V gave up 4 bases and J gave up 0 bases; unmatched junction bases: 7. CDR3 size: 16 residues.

The V and J genes are TRBV7-8 and TRBJ1-1; D is possibly TRBD1 (6 bases). Per germline, CDR1 SGHVS and CDR2 FQNEAQ. Trimming stripped 2 bases from V and 5 bases from J, with 18 bases between. The CDR3 contains 16 residues. The CDR3 is CASSLMGTRGGTEAFF. The CDR3 DNA follows: TGTGCCAGCAGCTTAATGGGGACAAGGGGGGGGACTGAAGCTTTCTTT.